This TCR beta chain was sequenced in a study of blood T cell repertoires in COVID-19. Concerning this clone itself: The same CDR3 arises from other DNA sequences in this sample as well.

Produced via immunoSEQ multiplex PCR; TCRdb's table is partial and in-frame only. The sample lists around 250,000 clones; about 85% were seen once. The specimen was PBMCs or T cells enriched from blood (not recorded which). This receptor was obtained from a woman in her 50s who had been exposed to COVID-19.

The CDR3 region is CASSLRGNQPQHF. In nucleotides, the CDR3 is TGTGCCAGCAGTTTACGTGGCAATCAGCCCCAGCATTTT. V usage is TRBV27 and J usage is TRBJ1-5, with unresolved D. The V end lost 2 bases, the J end lost 2 bases, and 4 bases lay between the germline ends. Germline V lookup: CDR1 MNHEY, CDR2 SMNVEV (reference sequence). The CDR3 totals 13 residues.